This T cell receptor beta chain comes out of a study of OX40 agonist ivuxolimab in advanced cancers. On the study more broadly: Two patients with cutaneous melanoma and one with hepatocellular carcinoma, three in total, showed partial responses.

As to this clone: Its antigen is unknown.

Exclusion applied to patients with autoimmune disease history or systemic immunosuppression. Findings and caveats of the study: More expanded clones were found, on average, in CD8+ than in CD4+ T cells. With doses of 0.1 to 3.0 mg/kg, CD4+ and CD8+ blood T cells had undergone clonal expansion by week 6.

TCRdb keeps only in-frame clones here, not all; method: immunoSEQ multiplex PCR. The sample includes about 83,000 clones, about 88% of them seen just once. Source: CD4+ or CD8+ T cells sorted from blood, taken in a trial of the OX40 agonist ivuxolimab. The source is an adult with an advanced solid tumor such as melanoma, head and neck, liver or kidney cancer.

The CDR3 here is CAWSAWDRQETQYF. CDR3 sequence (DNA): TGTGCCTGGAGTGCCTGGGACAGGCAAGAGACCCAGTACTTC. This sequence joins TRBV30 and TRBJ2-5; 8 nucleotides align to TRBD1. The germline gives CDR1 GTSNPN, CDR2 SVGIG (reference sequence). The junction had 3 bases not matched to a gene; V was cut back by 1 base and J by 2 bases. This CDR3 spans 14 amino acids.